A single T cell receptor beta chain is shown here with its context. In its sample, this clonotype was seen many times. Its antigen is still unknown. No base-level quality is on record; no much larger clone is a single base apart. This entry is derived from a study of T-cell reconstitution after alpha-beta-depleted transplantation in children (dated by TCRdb to 2015 to 2016). Some background on the complete study: Using TCR repertoire profiling, the study followed T-cell immune reconstitution in a quantitative way in children after TCRalphabeta/CD19-depleted allogeneic hematopoietic cell transplantation.

There are 14 amino acids in the CDR3, from cysteine to phenylalanine inclusive. Left in the record is the CDR3 DNA by itself, 42 bases read in frame from the first base. V is shortened by 3 bases, J by 2 bases, and the region joining them spans 9 bases. The protocol used for the library was PCR. The sequencing machine was an Illumina HiSeq 2500. TCR libraries were prepared with molecular barcoding, using unique molecular identifiers to normalize TCRbeta repertoire quantification. TCRdb reprocessed the public reads (quality trimming at Q25 with fastp, clone calling with MiXCR) and kept in-frame beta chains. Identical CDR3 proteins give one entry, which carries the most common genes and DNA. The sample table records over 550,000 distinct CDR3 sequences; 10% to 13% of these occur just once. Clones ranked in the top ten supply roughly 4% of the sample.

Sequencing used PBMCs from the stem cell graft donor, obtained from the stem cell graft. The rearrangement combines TRBV12-3 or TRBV12-4 with TRBJ2-3; TRBD1 is possibly the D segment (5 matching bases). The TCR originated in a human donor who donated a stem cell graft to a child with acute myeloid leukemia. The CDR3 protein: CASSLDGHTDTQYF. The nucleotide sequence is given as TGTGCCAGCAGTTTGGACGGACACACAGATACGCAGTATTTT.